This is a list of T cell receptor beta chains from one sample in a study of blood T cell repertoires in COVID-19. Repertoires were generated with immunoSEQ multiplex PCR, while TCRdb's copy carries only in-frame clones and drops some. The repertoire has some 48,000 clones, about 86% of them found once; the top ten carry 35% to 45%. The sequencing input was peripheral blood. These receptor sequences come from a human donor in a cohort sampled during active COVID-19. CDR3s include the opening cysteine and the closing phenylalanine or tryptophan. D genes are given only for firm matches. Expanded clones are given a class, and other clones once, few, many or no size at all.

d_call j_call v_call clone_size cdr3_nt cdr3_aa
NA TRBJ2-1 TRBV7-8 once TGTGCCAGCAGCTTAGTAGCGGAGGGTAGGCAGTTCTTC CASSLVAEGRQFF
NA TRBJ2-7 TRBV14 once TGTGCCAGCAGCCCCAAAGGGGTGGTTTCCAGTCTCCTTGGTAGGTCCTACGAGCAGTACTTC CASSPKGVVSSLLGRSYEQYF
NA TRBJ2-1 TRBV5-1 NA TGCGCCAGCAGCTCAATCAAAAAGAGCTCCTACAATGAGCAGTTCTTC CASSSIKKSSYNEQFF
NA TRBJ1-1 TRBV7-2 NA TGTGCCAGCAGCGCACAGGGGAACACTGAAGCTTTCTTT CASSAQGNTEAFF
TRBD2 TRBJ2-1 TRBV10-2 NA TGCGCCAGCAGTGAAACTAGCGGGGGGTACAATGAGCAGTTCTTC CASSETSGGYNEQFF
TRBD2 TRBJ2-5 TRBV6-2/TRBV6-3 NA TGTGCCAGCAGTTCAGGACTAGCGGGGGGGCAAGAGACCCAGTACTTC CASSSGLAGGQETQYF
NA TRBJ2-1 TRBV5-1 NA TGCGCCAGCAGCCTGATAAACAGGGTTCCGAACGGTGAGCAGTTCTTC CASSLINRVPNGEQFF
TRBD1 TRBJ1-4 TRBV14 once TGTGCCAGCAGCCGAAGGACAGGGACGGCTGAAAAACTGTTTTTT CASSRRTGTAEKLFF
TRBD1 TRBJ2-1 TRBV5-1 few TGCGCCAGCAGCTTGGGGACAGGACTTTACAATGAGCAGTTCTTC CASSLGTGLYNEQFF
NA TRBJ1-4 TRBV27 NA TGTGCCAGCAGTTTTACCGGGACATCGGGCGAAAAACTGTTTTTT CASSFTGTSGEKLFF
TRBD1 TRBJ2-2 TRBV30 NA TGTGCCTGGAGGGATAGGACAGGGCGGTGGGAGCTGTTTTTT CAWRDRTGRWELFF
NA TRBJ2-7 TRBV25-1 NA TGTGCCAGCGGGGGCGTGGTCGAGCAGTACTTC CASGGVVEQYF
NA TRBJ1-5 TRBV19 NA TGTGCCAGTAGCATCCTAAAGGGGTTCGATCAGCCCCAGCATTTT CASSILKGFDQPQHF
NA TRBJ2-2 TRBV5-5 once TGTGCCAGCAGCCTCGGGGACACCGGGGAGCTGTTTTTT CASSLGDTGELFF
NA TRBJ1-4 TRBV4-1 NA TGCGCCAGCAGCTTCGCGGTGTTTAATGAAAAACTGTTTTTT CASSFAVFNEKLFF
TRBD2 TRBJ2-6 TRBV5-1 NA TGCGCCAGCAGCTTGGCGCGGGGAGGGACCTCTGGGGCCAACGTCCTGACTTTC CASSLARGGTSGANVLTF
TRBD2 TRBJ2-3 TRBV30 NA TGTGCCTGGGGAGAGGGACTAGCGGGGTTAACTAGCACAGATACGCAGTATTTT CAWGEGLAGLTSTDTQYF
NA TRBJ2-1 TRBV15 NA TGTGCCACCAGCAGACCCCTCCCTAGCACCAATGAGCAGTTCTTC CATSRPLPSTNEQFF
NA TRBJ1-1 TRBV11-2 once TGTGCCAGCAGCTTAGATAGGGGGGGGACTGAAGCTTTCTTT CASSLDRGGTEAFF
NA TRBJ1-3 TRBV7-9 NA TGTGCCAGCAGCCATGCCGCGATGACAATCTCTGGAAACACCATATATTTT CASSHAAMTISGNTIYF
TRBD1 TRBJ1-3 TRBV4-1 NA TGCGCCAGCAGCCAAATGACAGGGTCCAGAAACACCATATATTTT CASSQMTGSRNTIYF
NA TRBJ1-5 TRBV5-1 NA TGCGCCAGCAGCTTGGAGGGGCGGGGAGTCAATCAGCCCCAGCATTTT CASSLEGRGVNQPQHF
NA TRBJ1-5 TRBV28 NA TGTGCCAGCAGGATACAGGGAGAAAGGAATCAGCCCCAGCATTTT CASRIQGERNQPQHF
NA TRBJ1-3 TRBV28 NA TGTGCCAGCAGTCCCCCAACATCCTCTGGAAACACCATATATTTT CASSPPTSSGNTIYF
TRBD2 TRBJ2-1 TRBV9 NA TGTGCCAGCAGCCGGGAGGGGAAATCCTACAATGAGCAGTTCTTC CASSREGKSYNEQFF
TRBD1 TRBJ1-1 TRBV10-3 NA TGTGCCATCAGTGCTGACAGGGGTAGCACTGAAGCTTTCTTT CAISADRGSTEAFF
NA TRBJ2-2 TRBV6-1 few TGTGCCAGCAGTGAGGGAACAGGGTTCACCGGGGAGCTGTTTTTT CASSEGTGFTGELFF
NA TRBJ1-1 TRBV6-6 NA TGTGCCAGCAGTTATCAGATGAACACTGAAGCTTTCTTT CASSYQMNTEAFF
TRBD2 TRBJ2-5 TRBV27 NA TGTGCCAGCAGTGACGGACTAGCGGGTAGACAAGAGACCCAGTACTTC CASSDGLAGRQETQYF
NA TRBJ2-5 TRBV21-1 NA TGTGCCAGCAGCAAAGCACGGACAACCCAAGAGACCCAGTACTTC CASSKARTTQETQYF
NA TRBJ2-7 TRBV5-4 NA TGTGCCAGCAGCTTCGCCGGCAGGCCCGCCTACGAGCAGTACTTC CASSFAGRPAYEQYF
NA TRBJ1-6 TRBV30 medium-sized TGTGCCTGGAGTGTTAGGGACAAGAATTCACCCCTCCACTTT CAWSVRDKNSPLHF
NA TRBJ1-1 TRBV9 NA TGTGCCAGCAGCGTAGCAGGAATGAACACTGAAGCTTTCTTT CASSVAGMNTEAFF
NA TRBJ1-1 TRBV2 NA TGTGCCAGCAGTGACGGGTCGCCCGTAGCTTTCTTT CASSDGSPVAFF
NA TRBJ1-5 TRBV6-5 NA TGTGCCAGCAGTTACTCTGGAGGGGATGGCAATCAGCCCCAGCATTTT CASSYSGGDGNQPQHF
NA TRBJ2-3 TRBV7-9 NA TGTGCCAGCAGCTTAGCGGGGGCCTTCACAGATACGCAGTATTTT CASSLAGAFTDTQYF
TRBD2 TRBJ2-3 TRBV24-1 NA TGTGCCACCAGTGAGACTAGCGGGGGCACAGATACGCAGTATTTT CATSETSGGTDTQYF
NA TRBJ2-3 TRBV11-3 NA TGTGCCAGCAGCTCCCAAAACACAGATACGCAGTATTTT CASSSQNTDTQYF
NA TRBJ1-1 TRBV7-8 NA TGTGCCAGCAGCTTAGAGCGGGGTGTGTACACTGAAGCTTTCTTT CASSLERGVYTEAFF
TRBD1 TRBJ1-6 TRBV6-5 few TGTGCCAGCAGTTACGCCGGACAGGGAAATTCACCCCTCCACTTT CASSYAGQGNSPLHF
NA TRBJ2-6 TRBV19 NA TGTGCCAGTAGTAGAAGGACAGCTGGGGCCAACGTCCTGACTTTC CASSRRTAGANVLTF
TRBD2 TRBJ2-1 TRBV9 NA TGTGCCAGCAGCGCAAGTGGCGGACTAGCGGGGTACAATGAGCAGTTCTTC CASSASGGLAGYNEQFF
NA TRBJ1-2 TRBV14 many TGTGCCAGCAGCCAAGATCCTGGCAGGGGAATTAGTGGCTACACCTTC CASSQDPGRGISGYTF
TRBD2 TRBJ2-3 TRBV7-9 NA TGTGCCAGCAGTCATAGCGGGGGGGCCGGAGATACGCAGTATTTT CASSHSGGAGDTQYF
TRBD1 TRBJ1-1 TRBV4-1 NA TGCGCCAGCAGCCTTGGACAGGGCGTCACTGAAGCTTTCTTT CASSLGQGVTEAFF
TRBD1 TRBJ2-5 TRBV7-6 NA TGTGCCAGCAAGCCGGGACAGGGGTCAGAGACCCAGTACTTC CASKPGQGSETQYF
NA TRBJ2-5 TRBV5-8 NA TGTGCCAGCAGCTTCGGGACAAAAGAGACCCAGTACTTC CASSFGTKETQYF
NA TRBJ2-1 TRBV3-1/TRBV3-2 once TGTGCCAGCAGCCAAGATAGAGAGGTCCACAATGAGCAGTTCTTC CASSQDREVHNEQFF
NA TRBJ1-2 TRBV19 NA TGTGCCAGTAGTGGGGGAGGCTATGGCTACACCTTC CASSGGGYGYTF
TRBD1 TRBJ2-1 TRBV19 NA TGTGCCAGTAGCCTCGGACAGGGCAGCTCCTACAATGAGCAGTTCTTC CASSLGQGSSYNEQFF
NA TRBJ1-5 TRBV10-1 NA TGCGCCAGCAAGAATAGTCTGCAGGGTCCGTATCAGCCCCAGCATTTT CASKNSLQGPYQPQHF
NA TRBJ2-1 TRBV9 NA TGTGCCAGCAGCGTAGAACTAGCTCGGAATGAGCAGTTCTTC CASSVELARNEQFF
NA TRBJ2-5 TRBV6-1 NA TGTGCCAGCAGAGAACACCCGCTAGGGACACAAGAGACCCAGTACTTC CASREHPLGTQETQYF
NA TRBJ2-3 TRBV2 once TGTGCCAGCAGTGTGGAGACAGCTAGCACAGATACGCAGTATTTT CASSVETASTDTQYF
NA TRBJ2-7 TRBV15 NA TGTGCCACCAGCAGAGATTGGGGGGCCTACGAGCAGTACTTC CATSRDWGAYEQYF
NA TRBJ2-4 TRBV18 NA TGTGCCAGCTCACCACCTAGAGAGGAAAACATTCAGTACTTC CASSPPREENIQYF
NA TRBJ1-5 TRBV9 NA TGTGCCAGCAGCCCAGGACAGTCGAATCAGCCCCAGCATTTT CASSPGQSNQPQHF
NA TRBJ2-5 TRBV28 NA TGTGCCAGCAGTGCGGTCGGAAAAGAGACCCAGTACTTC CASSAVGKETQYF
TRBD1 TRBJ2-5 TRBV11-2 NA TGTGCCAGCAGCGAGGGACAGGGCGGCTTCCAAGAGACCCAGTACTTC CASSEGQGGFQETQYF